The 17 T cell receptor beta chains below were found in one sample sequenced in a study of long-term antiretroviral therapy in people with HIV. This was the immunoSEQ v3.0 assay at survey level. Data came from immunoSEQ multiplex PCR; TCRdb stores just in-frame clones and leaves some out. The sample lists some 35,000 clones, about 80% occurring once. The sequences come from unsorted PBMCs, collected 0.4 years before starting antiretroviral therapy. Every receptor here comes from a man aged 18 to 29 with HIV.

This clone was counted once. The V and J genes are TRBV7-8 and TRBJ1-1; D not certain. With 5 bases removed from V and 7 bases from J, the gap between germline ends came to 14 bases. Germline CDR1 reads SGHVS; CDR2 reads FQNEAQ. The CDR3 loop spans 13 amino acids. CDR3 DNA sequence: TGTGCCAGCAGCCACACAGACCCTTATGAAGCTTTCTTT. Its protein product is CASSHTDPYEAFF.

The gene calls are TRBV30 and TRBJ1-5; D uncertain. CDR1 and CDR2 from the germline V gene are GTSNPN and SVGIG (reference sequence). The CDR3 extends over 15 amino acids. The V end lost 4 bases, the J end lost 0 bases, and 13 bases lay between the germline ends. The CDR3 loop reads CAWNFGVASNQPQHF. CDR3 DNA: TGTGCCTGGAATTTCGGGGTAGCTAGCAATCAGCCCCAGCATTTT.

V gene TRBV19 combines with J gene TRBJ2-2, with a possible D match to TRBD2 (5 bases). Deletions cut 3 bases from V and 1 base from J, with 12 bases between. The CDR3 covers 16 residues. Germline V CDR1 and CDR2: LNHDA, SQIVND (reference sequence). The CDR3 sequence: CASSISRGWNTGELFF. The CDR3 bases are TGTGCCAGTAGTATCTCTCGGGGTTGGAACACCGGGGAGCTGTTTTTT.

The V gene is TRBV19, the J gene TRBJ2-3; 7 bases match TRBD2. Losses at the gene ends were 3 bases for V and 7 bases for J; bases not matched to a gene: 4. CDR3 length equals 13 residues. The V gene's germline CDR1 is LNHDA and CDR2 SQIVND (reference sequence). CDR3 in amino acids: CASSMGGRNTQYF. DNA of the CDR3: TGTGCCAGTAGTATGGGCGGGAGAAATACGCAGTATTTT.

The chain carries TRBV30 and TRBJ1-1; D gene unclear. The V end was cut by 2 bases, the J end by 11 bases, with 12 bases between. The germline gives CDR1 GTSNPN, CDR2 SVGIG (reference sequence). CDR3 length: 11 amino acids. The CDR3 sequence: CAWSRENQAFF. CDR3 DNA sequence: TGTGCCTGGAGTAGGGAGAATCAGGCTTTCTTT.

The chain is built from TRBV6-6 and TRBJ1-2; the D gene is possibly TRBD1 (5 bases). V was clipped by 7 bases and J by 7 bases, with 13 bases between them. CDR3 length: 12 residues. Germline V gene lookup returns CDR1 MNHNY and CDR2 SVGAGI (reference sequence). In DNA, the CDR3 is TGTGCCAGCACCTATCAGACAGTTGGCTACACCTTC. Amino acids: CASTYQTVGYTF.

V and J are TRBV7-3 and TRBJ2-1, with 8 bases lining up with TRBD2. The CDR3 extends over 15 amino acids. Germline V CDR1 and CDR2: SGHTA, FQGTGA. V lost 1 base to trimming and J lost 7 bases; unmatched junction nucleotides: 6. CDR3 protein: CASSLILADWNEQFF. Here the CDR3 DNA reads TGTGCCAGCAGCTTAATACTAGCGGACTGGAATGAGCAGTTCTTC.

The chain couples TRBV7-9 to TRBJ1-1; D perhaps matches TRBD1 (6 bases). Trimming removed 5 bases from V and 1 base from J, with 11 bases in between. CDR1 and CDR2 (germline): SEHNR, FQNEAQ (reference sequence). This CDR3 region has 14 residues. CDR3 in DNA: TGTGCCAGCAGCGCGGGACAATGGAACACTGAAGCTTTCTTT. Protein: CASSAGQWNTEAFF.

The rearrangement links TRBV27 to TRBJ2-7, with D tentatively TRBD2 (7 bases). V lost 3 bases and J lost 2, with 14 bases in between. Per germline, CDR1 MNHEY and CDR2 SMNVEV (reference sequence). The CDR3 runs 15 residues. The CDR3 bases are TGTGCCAGCAGTTTCGGGGGGCTCCTGACCTACGAGCAGTACTTC. It specifies CASSFGGLLTYEQYF.

The V gene is TRBV5-4, the J gene TRBJ1-2, with 7 bases aligning to TRBD1. CDR3 length: 13 residues. The J segment lost 4 bases and the V segment lost 2 bases, leaving 2 bases of the junction unmatched. Germline CDR1 and CDR2: SGHNT and YYREEE (reference sequence). CDR3 sequence: CASSLPGGYGYTF. CDR3 DNA: TGTGCCAGCAGCTTACCAGGGGGCTATGGCTACACCTTC.

V and J are TRBV6-1 and TRBJ2-1; D is perhaps TRBD2 (5 bases). The CDR3 is 13 residues long. The V end was cut by 10 bases, the J end by 3 bases, with 13 bases between. Germline V gene sequence: CDR1 MNHNS, CDR2 SASEGT. CDR3 sequence: CATDGILYNEQFF. The CDR3, as DNA: TGTGCCACCGACGGGATTCTCTACAATGAGCAGTTCTTC.

The chain is built from TRBV5-5 and TRBJ2-7; 8 bases align to TRBD1. The CDR3 is 15 residues long. J lost 2 bases, V lost 2 bases, and 6 bases had no gene match. CDR1 is SGHKS, CDR2 YYEKEE, per germline (reference sequence). In DNA form, the CDR3 reads TGTGCCAGCAGCTTAGGCCAGGGGGCGACCTACGAGCAGTACTTC. It specifies CASSLGQGATYEQYF. The variable domain in full, completed from reference TRBV5-5 and TRBJ2-7, reads DAGVTQSPTHLIKTRGQQVTLRCSPISGHKSVSWYQQVLGQGPQFIFQYYEKEERGRGNFPDRFSARQFPNYSSELNVNALLLGDSALYLCASSLGQGATYEQYFGPGTRLTVT.

The chain combines TRBV9 with TRBJ2-7; D might be TRBD2 (7 bases). This CDR3 has 15 amino acids. Trimming stripped 0 bases from V and 3 bases from J, with 13 bases between. Per the germline V gene, CDR1 is SGDLS and CDR2 is YYNGEE. CDR3 in amino acids: CASSVERDTYYEQYF. The CDR3 nucleotides are TGTGCCAGCAGCGTAGAGCGGGACACCTACTACGAGCAGTACTTC.

This clone came up a few times. V usage is TRBV11-2 and J usage is TRBJ1-2; D might be TRBD1 (5 bases). V shed 5 bases and J shed 2 bases, with 12 bases lying between them. The CDR3 covers 14 residues. CDR1 is SGHAT, CDR2 FQNNGV, per germline. The CDR3 here is CASSLGGTNYGYTF. The CDR3 DNA follows: TGTGCCAGCAGCCTAGGAGGGACGAACTATGGCTACACCTTC.

This clone is a singleton in its sample. This chain uses TRBV28 with TRBJ1-2; TRBD1 is a possible D gene (6 bases). V lost 6 bases and J lost 9, with 17 bases in between. Germline CDR1 is MDHEN and CDR2 is SYDVKM. The CDR3 has 13 residues. The CDR3 sequence: CASSSQQGGSYTF. DNA of the CDR3: TGTGCCAGCAGCTCCCAACAGGGTGGGAGCTACACCTTC.

The V gene is TRBV5-1, the J gene TRBJ1-4, with 9 bases lining up with TRBD1. With 4 bases clipped from V and 14 bases from J, the junction kept 12 bases outside the gene matches. Germline V gene data show CDR1 as SGHRS and CDR2 as YFSETQ. The CDR3 is 14 residues long. CDR3 DNA: TGCGCCAGCAGCCCCGTCCCGGGACAGGGAGACCTGTTTTTT. Encoded protein: CASSPVPGQGDLFF. The whole variable domain, remainder taken from reference TRBV5-1 and TRBJ1-4, is KAGVTQTPRYLIKTRGQQVTLSCSPISGHRSVSWYQQTPGQGLQFLFEYFSETQRNKGNFPGRFSGRQFSNSRSEMNVSTLELGDSALYLCASSPVPGQGDLFFGSGTQLSVL.

The gene calls are TRBV6-5 and TRBJ1-1, with 7 positions matching TRBD1. Germline values: CDR1 MNHEY, CDR2 SVGAGI. This CDR3 region has 13 residues. Trimming at V came to 2 bases and at J to 4 bases, leaving 1 base not matched to a gene. Here the CDR3 reads CASSYGTATEAFF. The CDR3 nucleotides read TGTGCCAGCAGTTACGGGACAGCCACTGAAGCTTTCTTT.